The 28 T cell receptor beta chains reported below all come from one sample, sequenced in a study of OX40 agonist ivuxolimab in advanced cancers. Libraries were prepared by immunoSEQ multiplex PCR; TCRdb keeps only in-frame clonotypes and omits some of them. The sample contains around 63,000 clones, over 75% of which appear only once. The sample in question was CD4+ or CD8+ T cells sorted from blood, obtained in a trial of the OX40 agonist ivuxolimab. These receptors all come from an adult with an advanced solid tumor such as melanoma, head and neck, liver or kidney cancer.

CDR3 sequence (DNA): TGTGCCAGCAGCCCGACCGGCAGGGACGGCACAGATACGCAGTATTTT. Its protein product is CASSPTGRDGTDTQYF. The V and J genes are TRBV7-3 and TRBJ2-3, with D perhaps assigned TRBD1 or TRBD2 (5 bases each). CDR1 and CDR2 (germline): SGHTA, FQGTGA. The CDR3 sequence is 16 residues long. With 5 bases removed from V and 1 base from J, the gap between germline ends came to 16 bases.

This sequence joins TRBV5-1 and TRBJ1-1; 8 bases map to TRBD1. This CDR3 has 14 residues. V lost 4 bases, J lost 5 bases, and 7 bases stayed unmatched. In germline, CDR1 is SGHRS, CDR2 YFSETQ. The CDR3 region has the DNA TGCGCCAGCAGCCCTCAGGGGGCAAGGACTGAAGCTTTCTTT. It yields the protein CASSPQGARTEAFF. The complete variable domain, with remaining parts taken from reference TRBV5-1 and TRBJ1-1, reads KAGVTQTPRYLIKTRGQQVTLSCSPISGHRSVSWYQQTPGQGLQFLFEYFSETQRNKGNFPGRFSGRQFSNSRSEMNVSTLELGDSALYLCASSPQGARTEAFFGQGTRLTVV.

The chain recombines TRBV27 with TRBJ2-7, with D perhaps given as TRBD1 or TRBD2 (5 bases each). Trimming cost V 5 bases and J 0 bases, with 11 bases left between them. The CDR3 length is 14 residues. Germline V gives CDR1 MNHEY, CDR2 SMNVEV (reference sequence). CDR3 coding DNA: TGTGCCAGCAGTCCCACCGGGACCTCCTACGAGCAGTACTTC. Encoded protein: CASSPTGTSYEQYF.

V usage is TRBV21-1 and J usage is TRBJ2-7; the table's D call, TRBD2, was not checked against the DNA. TRBV21-1 is classified as a pseudogene. This CDR3 contains 13 residues. The CDR3 DNA follows: TGTGCCAGCAGCAAAAAGGGAGCGTACGAGCAGTACTTC. Encoded protein: CASSKKGAYEQYF.

The V gene is TRBV5-4, the J gene TRBJ2-6; 11 nucleotides line up with TRBD1. The CDR3 is 17 amino acids. The V gene end was trimmed by 4 bases and the J gene end by 1 base; junction bases not matched to a gene: 4. Per the germline V gene, CDR1 is SGHNT and CDR2 is YYREEE (reference sequence). As DNA, the CDR3 is TGTGCCAGCAGCAAGGGGACAGGGGGTTCTGGGGCCAACGTCCTGACTTTC. This sequence encodes CASSKGTGGSGANVLTF.

The gene calls are TRBV7-2 and TRBJ2-5; D unclear. CDR1 and CDR2 (germline): SGHTA, FQGNSA. V lost 3 bases, J lost 3 bases, and 5 bases lay in between. CDR3 length: 12 residues. CDR3 protein: CASSFTEETQYF. The DNA of the CDR3 is TGTGCCAGCAGCTTTACCGAAGAGACCCAGTACTTC. The entire variable domain, with the rest obtained from reference TRBV7-2 and TRBJ2-5, is as follows: GAGVSQSPSNKVTEKGKDVELRCDPISGHTALYWYRQSLGQGLEFLIYFQGNSAPDKSGLPSDRFSAERTGGSVSTLTIQRTQQEDSAVYLCASSFTEETQYFGPGTRLLVL.

The chain employs TRBV5-1 and TRBJ2-3, with TRBD2 matching 16 bases. This CDR3 comprises 18 residues. Germline trimming cut 2 bases from V and 3 bases from J; bases unmatched to any gene: 6. Germline V CDR1 and CDR2: SGHRS, YFSETQ. CDR3 protein: CASSFGTSGGAVTDTQYF. CDR3 coding DNA: TGCGCCAGCAGCTTTGGGACTAGCGGGGGGGCCGTGACAGATACGCAGTATTTT.

The chain has TRBV28 and TRBJ2-7; 14 bases are shared with TRBD2. The germline V gene encodes CDR1 MDHEN and CDR2 SYDVKM. After removal of 6 bases from V and 7 bases from J, the junction contained 8 bases not matched to a gene. This CDR3 spans 15 amino acids. The CDR3 nucleotides read TGTGCCAGCAGCGGGACTAGCGGGGGAACCTGGGAGCAGTACTTC. Protein: CASSGTSGGTWEQYF.

V gene TRBV7-2 combines with J gene TRBJ1-5, with D hard to call. This CDR3 has 15 residues. V was pared by 5 bases and J by 0 bases, with 11 bases between. The germline CDR1 and CDR2 sequences are SGHTA and FQGNSA. DNA of the CDR3: TGTGCCAGCAGCCGCGACATAATTAGCAATCAGCCCCAGCATTTT. Translating it yields CASSRDIISNQPQHF.

The chain links TRBV4-2 to TRBJ2-1, with TRBD2 matching over 8 bases. The CDR3 is made up of 17 amino acids. In germline, CDR1 is LGHNA, CDR2 YNFKEQ. The J segment lost 12 bases and the V segment lost 0 bases, leaving 16 bases of the junction unmatched. The CDR3 coding sequence is TGTGCCAGCAGCCAAGATCCAAGCGGGAGCGTCCTAGATTGGCAGTTCTTC. Protein sequence: CASSQDPSGSVLDWQFF.

This rearrangement joins TRBV7-2 to TRBJ2-7; the D is unclear. This CDR3 contains 14 residues. V was trimmed by 5 bases and J by 0 bases, leaving 11 bases between them. Germline V gene sequence: CDR1 SGHTA, CDR2 FQGNSA. The CDR3 region is CASSRNSYSYEQYF. The CDR3 DNA follows: TGTGCCAGCAGCCGCAACAGTTACTCCTACGAGCAGTACTTC.

The rearrangement uses TRBV6-1 and TRBJ2-2, with TRBD1 identical over 8 bases. The CDR3 has 16 amino acids. Looked up from germline, CDR1 is MNHNS and CDR2 is SASEGT. Trimming at V came to 3 bases and at J to 6 bases, leaving 9 bases not matched to a gene. The CDR3 bases are TGTGCCAGCAGTGAGAACCCCGACAGGGGTGCCGGGGAGCTGTTTTTT. Translated: CASSENPDRGAGELFF.

In its sample, this clone was seen once. In DNA form, the CDR3 reads TGTGCCAGCAGCTCCAACGGACGCTCCTACAATGAGCAGTTCTTC. It specifies CASSSNGRSYNEQFF. J is TRBJ2-1 and V is TRBV9; D is uncertain. V lost 4 bases to trimming and J lost 0 bases, with 11 bases between them. The germline gives CDR1 SGDLS, CDR2 YYNGEE. The CDR3 has 15 amino acids.

This clone appeared a few times. The chain combines TRBV4-1 with TRBJ1-2; a weak D match, TRBD1 (5 bases). The CDR3 consists of 14 residues. The V gene lost 0 bases and the J gene lost 8 bases, with 13 bases spanning the gap. Germline V gene lookup returns CDR1 MGHRA and CDR2 YSYEKL. CDR3 coding DNA: TGCGCCAGCAGCCAAGATAGGGGCAGGCTGGGCTACACCTTC. Translated, it gives CASSQDRGRLGYTF.

The gene calls are TRBV10-3 and TRBJ2-1, with 9 bases matching TRBD2. This CDR3 is built from 13 residues. Germline V gene data show CDR1 as ENHRY and CDR2 as SYGVKD. V was clipped by 11 bases and J by 4 bases; unmatched bases: 6. This CDR3 is CAGREGEYNEQFF. DNA of the CDR3: TGTGCCGGGCGGGAGGGGGAATACAATGAGCAGTTCTTC.

In this sample, this clone turned up a few times. The chain combines TRBV11-2 with TRBJ1-3; D is unresolved. Trimming cost V 6 bases and J 0 bases, with 6 bases left between them. Germline lookup yields CDR1 SGHAT and CDR2 FQNNGV. The CDR3 sequence is 13 residues long. The CDR3 region is CASRRNSGNTIYF. CDR3 nucleotides: TGTGCCAGCAGGCGTAACTCTGGAAACACCATATATTTT.

In regard to this clone: The same CDR3 also results from other DNA sequences found in this sample. The V gene is TRBV6-5, the J gene TRBJ1-1; possible D gene TRBD1, 5 bases. V shed 0 bases and J shed 3 bases, with 11 bases lying between them. This CDR3 spans 15 amino acids. Germline CDR1 and CDR2: MNHEY and SVGAGI. Here the CDR3 reads CASSYSNRGDTEAFF. In DNA, the CDR3 is TGTGCCAGCAGTTACTCGAATAGGGGAGACACTGAAGCTTTCTTT.

V gene TRBV11-2 combines with J gene TRBJ1-5; TRBD1 aligns across 7 bases. CDR1 is SGHAT and CDR2 is FQNNGV in the germline V gene. V shed 5 bases and J 7 bases; nucleotides not matched to a gene: 11. CDR3 length: 15 residues. Here the CDR3 reads CASSPGATGRQPQHF. The CDR3 DNA reads as TGTGCCAGCAGCCCCGGGGCGACAGGGAGACAGCCCCAGCATTTT.

The chain uses TRBV5-1 and TRBJ2-5; 16 bases fit TRBD2. The germline gives CDR1 SGHRS, CDR2 YFSETQ. The length of the CDR3 is 18 residues. V gave up 4 bases and J gave up 5 bases; unmatched junction bases: 11. The CDR3 DNA sequence: TGCGCCAGCAGCCAGCAAGGGACTAGCGGGGGGGCCGGGGAGACCCAGTACTTC. Translated: CASSQQGTSGGAGETQYF.

The chain carries TRBV5-1 and TRBJ2-7; 13 bases fit TRBD2. V lost 4 bases, J lost 7 bases, and 8 bases stayed unmatched. Germline-derived CDR1 and CDR2 are SGHRS and YFSETQ. CDR3 length equals 15 residues. CDR3 bases: TGCGCCAGCAGCGCCGGACTAGCGGGAGCAGAAGAGCAGTACTTC. It is translated as CASSAGLAGAEEQYF.

J is TRBJ1-1 and V is TRBV4-1, with D hard to call. V dropped 0 bases and J dropped 1 base, with 12 bases sitting between them. The CDR3 has 16 residues. CDR1 MGHRA and CDR2 YSYEKL come from the germline V gene. Here the CDR3 DNA reads TGCGCCAGCAGCCAAGATCTGTCGTTGACGAACACTGAAGCTTTCTTT. Translation gives CASSQDLSLTNTEAFF.

This chain uses TRBV7-2 with TRBJ1-1; no definite D call. Trimming left V 2 bases short and J 3 bases short, with 7 bases between. CDR1 is SGHTA and CDR2 is FQGNSA in the germline V gene. The CDR3 totals 13 residues. This CDR3 reads CASSLSTYTEAFF. CDR3 in DNA: TGTGCCAGCAGCTTATCAACTTACACTGAAGCTTTCTTT.

In DNA, the CDR3 is TGTGCCAGCAGCTTTAATCTCCCTTCTAACACCGGGGAGCTGTTTTTT. Its protein is CASSFNLPSNTGELFF. This chain connects TRBV11-2 to TRBJ2-2, with no clear D. V lost 3 bases, J lost 2 bases, and 13 bases lay in between. CDR1 and CDR2 (germline): SGHAT, FQNNGV. This CDR3 spans 16 amino acids.

This chain joins TRBV5-1 and TRBJ2-2; D is possibly TRBD2 (5 bases). Germline CDR1 and CDR2: SGHRS and YFSETQ. The CDR3 loop spans 15 amino acids. V lost 0 bases and J lost 3, with 9 bases in between. CDR3 DNA sequence: TGCGCCAGCAGCTTGGGAGGGATCGACACCGGGGAGCTGTTTTTT. Amino acid sequence: CASSLGGIDTGELFF.

The chain combines TRBV11-3 with TRBJ2-3; the D is unclear. Germline CDR1 reads SGHNT; CDR2 reads YENEEA. Trimming removed 5 bases at V and 0 bases at J, with 9 bases between. The CDR3 consists of 14 residues. This CDR3 is CASSKGASTDTQYF. CDR3 in DNA: TGTGCCAGCAGCAAGGGTGCGAGCACAGATACGCAGTATTTT.

This chain joins TRBV6-1 and TRBJ2-5, with D possibly TRBD1 on 5 matching bases. CDR1 and CDR2 (germline): MNHNS, SASEGT. This CDR3 is built from 14 residues. V lost 5 bases to trimming and J lost 2 bases, with 12 bases between them. Here the CDR3 reads CASSKLGQQETQYF. Written as DNA, the CDR3 is TGTGCCAGCAGTAAATTGGGGCAGCAAGAGACCCAGTACTTC.

The chain employs TRBV21-1 and TRBJ1-1; TRBD1, the table's D call, lacks a check against the DNA. TRBV21-1 is annotated as a pseudogene. CDR3 length equals 17 residues. The CDR3 region has the DNA TGTGCCAGCAGCGAGCGACGACAGGGGGCGGGGGTGACTGAAGCTTTCTTT. This codes for CASSERRQGAGVTEAFF.

The gene calls are TRBV5-1 and TRBJ2-3; 10 positions match TRBD2. CDR3 length: 16 residues. Germline V gene sequence: CDR1 SGHRS, CDR2 YFSETQ. V shed 4 bases, J shed 5 bases, and the junction held 10 bases outside the gene matches. DNA for the CDR3: TGCGCCAGCAGCACCCAGCGGGGGGGAGGTGGAGATACGCAGTATTTT. Its translation is CASSTQRGGGGDTQYF.